These 27 T cell receptor beta chains share one sample of origin, sequenced in a study of post-analysis software for immune sequencing data. Antigen specificity for these receptors is unknown. Study conclusions and caveats: Roughly five TRBV segments were significantly more frequent in patients than in controls. TRBV5-6, TRBV5-1 and TRBV20-1 were among these segments.

Carried by the TCR beta cDNA libraries were unique molecular identifiers. Each CDR3 protein gets one entry after TCRdb re-called the PCR reads with MiXCR. The data contain hundreds of thousands of distinct CDR3 sequences, 30% of them singletons. The source material was blood. Receptors were obtained from a girl between 10 and 17 years old with multiple sclerosis.

The V and J genes are TRBV24-1 and TRBJ1-1; D unclear. CDR3 length equals 13 residues. Germline V gives CDR1 KGHDR, CDR2 SFDVKD. V shed 0 bases and J shed 5 bases, with 6 bases lying between them. In DNA, the CDR3 is TGTGCCACCAGTGATTTGTCAGCAACTGAAGCTTTCTTT. Amino acids: CATSDLSATEAFF.

The CDR3 spells CASSYGSLYEQYF. CDR3 nucleotides: TGTGCCAGCAGTTACGGGTCCCTCTACGAGCAGTACTTC. The chain recombines TRBV27 with TRBJ2-7; D is undetermined. Trimming removed 4 bases at V and 3 bases at J, with 10 bases between. The CDR3 covers 13 residues. In germline, CDR1 is MNHEY, CDR2 SMNVEV (reference sequence).

In this sample, this clonotype turned up a few times. The chain joins TRBV11-2 to TRBJ1-2; TRBD1 is a possible D gene (5 bases). Per germline, CDR1 SGHAT and CDR2 FQNNGV. Trimming took off 4 bases at V and 4 bases at J, with 16 bases between the two ends. The length of the CDR3 is 15 residues. CDR3: CASSSFGSGAYGYTF. As DNA, the CDR3 is TGTGCCAGCAGCTCCTTCGGGAGTGGGGCCTATGGCTACACCTTC.

This clonotype was counted between two and nine times. V gene TRBV20-1 combines with J gene TRBJ2-3; no definite D call. The CDR3 has 13 residues. Germline V CDR1 and CDR2: DFQATT, SNEGSKA (reference sequence). Trimming cost V 2 bases and J 2 bases, with 8 bases left between them. Here the CDR3 DNA reads TGCAGTGCTAGATACACCGTCACAGATACGCAGTATTTT. Translated, it gives CSARYTVTDTQYF.

Only a few counts were recorded for this clonotype. The chain carries TRBV5-1 and TRBJ2-1; D is perhaps TRBD1 or TRBD2 (5 bases each). The V end was cut by 3 bases, the J end by 9 bases, with 13 bases between. Germline CDR1 reads SGHRS; CDR2 reads YFSETQ. The CDR3 is made up of 13 amino acids. The CDR3 DNA reads as TGCGCCAGCAGCTCGGGACCAACGACTGAGCAGTTCTTC. Amino acids: CASSSGPTTEQFF.

As for this clonotype: Because the CDR3 is missing its conserved closing phenylalanine or tryptophan, this is likely a read error. The chain is built from TRBV29-1 and TRBJ1-1; perhaps TRBD1 as D (5 bases). CDR3 size: 15 residues. Germline loops: CDR1 SQVTM, CDR2 ANQGSEA. Trimming stripped 4 bases from V and 1 base from J, with 16 bases between. CDR3 sequence: CSVVGVGQGNTEAFC. The CDR3 DNA reads TGCAGCGTTGTGGGGGTTGGTCAGGGGAACACTGAAGCTTTCTGT.

This clonotype was found many times. At one of its ends the junction is not consistent with the germline gene, which may arise from a read error. V gene TRBV12-3 or TRBV12-4 combines with J gene TRBJ2-4; D tentatively fits TRBD1 or TRBD2 (6 bases each). The CDR3 has 14 residues. In DNA, the CDR3 is TGTGCCAGCAGTCTAGCGACTAGGGGGAACATTCAGTACTTC. Protein: CASSLATRGNIQYF.

This clonotype has only a few counts. The J gene is TRBJ2-5, the V gene TRBV7-8; tentative D call: TRBD1 (5 bases). Germline V gives CDR1 SGHVS, CDR2 FQNEAQ. V was clipped by 0 bases and J by 2 bases, with 10 bases between them. The CDR3 has 15 amino acids. Here the CDR3 DNA reads TGTGCCAGCAGCTTAGCAGGGGATCTACAAGAGACCCAGTACTTC. It codes for CASSLAGDLQETQYF.

The J gene is TRBJ1-2, the V gene TRBV24-1; 8 bases are a match to TRBD1. CDR3 length: 16 residues. J lost 8 bases, V lost 3 bases, and 13 bases had no gene match. Germline assignment: CDR1 KGHDR and CDR2 SFDVKD. The CDR3 here is CATSDPGQGVGGGYTF. The CDR3 coding sequence is TGTGCCACCAGTGATCCCGGACAGGGAGTAGGAGGAGGCTACACCTTC.

The chain combines TRBV7-2 with TRBJ2-2; TRBD2 matches at 11 bases. Germline lookup yields CDR1 SGHTA and CDR2 FQGNSA. This CDR3 is 16 amino acids long. V lost 3 bases, J lost 6 bases, and 6 bases stayed unmatched. The DNA for the CDR3 is TGTGCCAGCAGCTTCCGTCTAGCGGGGGGACCCGGGGAGCTGTTTTTT. Protein: CASSFRLAGGPGELFF.

This clonotype was seen a few times. CDR3 region: CSANGRESYNEQFF. The CDR3 DNA reads as TGCAGTGCTAATGGGCGGGAATCCTACAATGAGCAGTTCTTC. The V and J genes are TRBV20-1 and TRBJ2-1; D may be TRBD2 (6 bases). The CDR3 has 14 amino acids. V dropped 4 bases and J dropped 1 base, with 11 bases sitting between them. Germline CDR1 and CDR2: DFQATT and SNEGSKA (reference sequence).

Only a few counts were recorded for this clonotype. The chain joins TRBV6-1 to TRBJ2-3; 10 nucleotides align to TRBD1. Per germline, CDR1 MNHNS and CDR2 SASEGT. There are 19 residues in the CDR3. The trim removed 7 bases at V and 4 bases at J, leaving 20 bases unmatched. CDR3 sequence reads: CASTTRRETGGSSPDTQYF. CDR3 DNA sequence: TGTGCCAGCACCACGCGGCGAGAGACAGGGGGCTCGAGCCCAGATACGCAGTATTTT.

The rearrangement links TRBV28 to TRBJ1-2; D is ambiguous. Germline loops: CDR1 MDHEN, CDR2 SYDVKM. The CDR3 covers 11 residues. The V end was cut by 7 bases, the J end by 7 bases, with 10 bases between. This CDR3 is CASTPGSGYTF. For the CDR3, the DNA is TGTGCCAGCACCCCAGGATCTGGCTACACCTTC.

The chain links TRBV20-1 to TRBJ2-6; D is ambiguous. The CDR3 covers 14 residues. V lost 3 bases and J lost 4, with 10 bases in between. Germline CDR1 and CDR2: DFQATT and SNEGSKA (reference sequence). This CDR3 reads CSASGLAGANVLTF. CDR3 coding DNA: TGCAGTGCTAGCGGGTTAGCAGGGGCCAACGTCCTGACTTTC.

There are a few counts of this clonotype. CDR3 residues: CASGKINQPQHF. As DNA, the CDR3 is TGTGCCAGCGGGAAGATCAATCAGCCCCAGCATTTT. The rearrangement joins TRBV7-9 to TRBJ1-5, with no clear D. The CDR3 is 12 amino acids. Per the germline V gene, CDR1 is SEHNR and CDR2 is FQNEAQ (reference sequence). V shed 8 bases and J shed 3 bases, with 8 bases lying between them.

The rearrangement links TRBV25-1 to TRBJ1-2; TRBD1 matches at 7 bases. Germline CDR1 MGHDK, CDR2 SYGVNS. V lost 0 bases and J lost 2; bases outside the gene matches: 15. The CDR3 has 19 residues. Here the CDR3 reads CASSEYGAGTATPNYGYTF. Written as DNA, the CDR3 is TGTGCCAGCAGTGAATATGGGGCCGGGACAGCTACACCAAACTATGGCTACACCTTC.

The chain links TRBV9 to TRBJ2-1, with D possibly TRBD1 on 5 matching bases. The CDR3 loop spans 14 amino acids. Germline lookup yields CDR1 SGDLS and CDR2 YYNGEE. Trimming stripped 3 bases from V and 4 bases from J, with 11 bases between. CDR3 loop: CASSEAGLYNEQFF. CDR3 in DNA: TGTGCCAGCAGCGAGGCAGGGCTATACAATGAGCAGTTCTTC.

This clonotype was seen at least ten times. The V and J genes are TRBV14 and TRBJ2-4; D is undetermined. There are 15 residues in the CDR3. V shed 4 bases and J shed 1 base, with 11 bases lying between them. CDR1 is SGHDN, CDR2 FVKESK, per germline. The CDR3 here is CASSRVRWAKNIQYF. For the CDR3, the DNA is TGTGCCAGCAGCCGAGTTCGCTGGGCCAAAAACATTCAGTACTTC.

This rearrangement joins TRBV18 to TRBJ2-1, with TRBD1 matching over 9 bases. Germline assignment: CDR1 KGHSH and CDR2 LQKENI. V dropped 3 bases and J dropped 4; count of bases not matched to a gene: 4. The CDR3 spans 15 residues. The DNA of the CDR3 is TGTGCCAGCTCACCGACAGGGGGGGTTTACAATGAGCAGTTCTTC. Residues: CASSPTGGVYNEQFF.

This clonotype was counted between two and nine times. The chain has TRBV4-1 and TRBJ2-5, with 7 bases lining up with TRBD1. The DNA end favors TRBJ2-7, so the J call may be wrong. Germline V gives CDR1 MGHRA, CDR2 YSYEKL. The CDR3 contains 15 residues. CDR3 sequence (DNA): TGCGCCAGCAGCCGGATAACAGGGGATTTGAACGAGCAGTACTTC. Translating it yields CASSRITGDLNEQYF.

This clonotype was seen a handful of times. V and J are TRBV20-1 and TRBJ2-1; 8 bases align to TRBD1. The CDR3 contains 15 residues. After removal of 3 bases from V and 6 bases from J, the junction contained 10 bases not matched to a gene. Per germline, CDR1 DFQATT and CDR2 SNEGSKA (reference sequence). This CDR3 is CSARFGGQGTNEQFF. CDR3 nucleotide sequence: TGCAGTGCTAGGTTCGGAGGACAGGGCACCAATGAGCAGTTCTTC.

The rearrangement uses TRBV7-2 and TRBJ2-3; 8 positions agree with TRBD2. This CDR3 contains 18 residues. The V gene end was trimmed by 2 bases and the J gene end by 4 bases; junction bases not matched to a gene: 14. Germline CDR1 SGHTA, CDR2 FQGNSA. The chain's CDR3 is CASSLQVSGVSSADTQYF. CDR3 coding DNA: TGTGCCAGCAGCTTACAAGTTAGCGGGGTCTCCTCGGCAGATACGCAGTATTTT. Filled out from reference TRBV7-2 and TRBJ2-3, the complete variable domain reads GAGVSQSPSNKVTEKGKDVELRCDPISGHTALYWYRQSLGQGLEFLIYFQGNSAPDKSGLPSDRFSAERTGGSVSTLTIQRTQQEDSAVYLCASSLQVSGVSSADTQYFGPGTRLTVL.

This clonotype was counted between two and nine times. The V gene is TRBV29-1, the J gene TRBJ2-1, with unresolved D. V dropped 2 bases and J dropped 3 bases, with 8 bases sitting between them. Germline CDR1 reads SQVTM; CDR2 reads ANQGSEA. This CDR3 spans 13 amino acids. The DNA for the CDR3 is TGCAGCGTTGAATTCGGGCTCTACAATGAGCAGTTCTTC. It yields the protein CSVEFGLYNEQFF.

In this sample, this clonotype turned up many times. At one end, the junction sequence differs from germline, possibly due to a read error. The rearrangement uses TRBV5-1 and TRBJ1-2; 9 bases map to TRBD1. The CDR3 is 13 amino acids. Germline V gene data show CDR1 as SGHRS and CDR2 as YFSETQ. For the CDR3, the DNA is TGTGCCAGCTCGCTACAGGGGGCAGATGGCTACACCTTC. Protein product: CASSLQGADGYTF.

The chain couples TRBV2 to TRBJ2-5, with 8 bases lining up with TRBD1. The DNA end lines up better with TRBJ2-7; the J call may be wrong. The CDR3 is 14 amino acids. The V gene's germline CDR1 is SNHLY and CDR2 FYNNEI. The CDR3 protein is CATQPGQVFYEQYF. The CDR3 nucleotides read TGTGCCACCCAACCGGGACAGGTGTTCTACGAGCAGTACTTC.

This sequence joins TRBV20-1 and TRBJ2-5; 7 bases are a match to TRBD2. The V segment lost 0 bases and the J segment 1 base; nucleotides outside the gene matches: 5. CDR3 size: 15 residues. Germline CDR1 reads DFQATT; CDR2 reads SNEGSKA (reference sequence). The CDR3: CSARDPAGIQETQYF. The CDR3 nucleotides are TGCAGTGCTAGAGATCCAGCGGGGATCCAAGAGACCCAGTACTTC.

The chain joins TRBV5-1 to TRBJ2-7, with D possibly being TRBD1 (6 bases). V lost 1 base and J lost 0, with 11 bases in between. The length of the CDR3 is 15 residues. Germline CDR1 is SGHRS and CDR2 is YFSETQ. CDR3 region: CASSLPQGSSYEQYF. The CDR3 DNA reads as TGCGCCAGCAGCTTGCCACAGGGATCCTCCTACGAGCAGTACTTC.